This T cell receptor (beta chain) was observed in a study of OX40 agonist ivuxolimab in advanced cancers. TCRdb keeps only in-frame clones here, not all; method: immunoSEQ multiplex PCR. This table has 50,000 to 70,000 clones, about 85% appearing once. The germline V gene has CDR1 SQVTM and CDR2 ANQGSEA. The CDR3 is 14 residues long. V trimming: 4 bases; J trimming: 4 bases; junction bases outside the gene matches: 8. The sequence was obtained from an adult with an advanced solid tumor such as melanoma, head and neck, liver or kidney cancer. V is TRBV29-1 and J is TRBJ2-7; TRBD2 aligns across 9 bases. The material sequenced was CD4+ or CD8+ T cells sorted from blood, taken in a trial of the OX40 agonist ivuxolimab. The CDR3 nucleotides read TGCAGCGTTGTGGGGTCTAGCGGGATTTACGAGCAGTACTTC. It translates to CSVVGSSGIYEQYF.